These 10 T cell receptor beta chains were all obtained from the same sample, sequenced in a study of cytomegalovirus exposure and HLA in healthy donors. The PCR contained 60 Vbeta and 13 Jbeta primers. Assay used: immunoSEQ multiplex PCR; TCRdb lists only in-frame clones, some missing. The sample includes under 150,000 clones, about four fifths seen only once; the top ten take under 4%. The sequenced material came from PBMCs. These receptors were collected from a woman younger than 45 in good health and CMV-seronegative.

The genes are TRBV29-1 and TRBJ2-1; the match to TRBD2 covers 7 bases. V was pared by 3 bases and J by 0 bases, with 2 bases of the junction left unmatched. The length of the CDR3 is 14 residues. Germline V gives CDR1 SQVTM, CDR2 ANQGSEA. The CDR3 nucleotides read TGCAGCGTTGAGCGGGGGAGCTCCTACAATGAGCAGTTCTTC. Protein product: CSVERGSSYNEQFF.

This chain joins TRBV7-2 and TRBJ1-6; 7 positions match TRBD1. Germline V gives CDR1 SGHTA, CDR2 FQGNSA. The CDR3 runs 15 residues. With V trimmed by 4 bases and J by 9 bases, 9 bases remained unmatched. CDR3 coding DNA: TGTGCCAGCAGCTCTCGAGGGGGCAATACTTCACCCCTCCACTTT. It yields the protein CASSSRGGNTSPLHF.

The CDR3 here is CASSLGTGGGANVLTF. The CDR3 DNA reads TGTGCCAGCAGCCTCGGGACAGGTGGTGGGGCCAACGTCCTGACTTTC. V gene TRBV11-2 combines with J gene TRBJ2-6; TRBD1 agrees at 8 bases. Per germline, CDR1 SGHAT and CDR2 FQNNGV. After removal of 5 bases from V and 3 bases from J, the junction contained 6 bases not matched to a gene. CDR3 length: 16 amino acids.

The sample holds one count of this clone. V and J are TRBV6-6 and TRBJ1-5; weak D call: TRBD1 (6 bases). Trimming cost V 5 bases and J 0 bases, with 14 bases left between them. This CDR3 is 16 amino acids long. Germline assignment: CDR1 MNHNY and CDR2 SVGAGI (reference sequence). The CDR3 DNA follows: TGTGCCAGCAGTACTCAGGGGCAACATAGCAATCAGCCCCAGCATTTT. This gives the protein CASSTQGQHSNQPQHF.

The rearrangement joins TRBV6-4 to TRBJ2-2; no clear D. This CDR3 is built from 16 residues. V was pared by 0 bases and J by 4 bases, with 12 bases between. In germline, CDR1 is MRHNA, CDR2 SNTAGT. The CDR3 region has the DNA TGTGCCAGCAGTGACTCATCTAGGTTTGTCACCGGGGAGCTGTTTTTT. It translates to CASSDSSRFVTGELFF.

V usage is TRBV10-3 and J usage is TRBJ2-7; 7 nucleotides agree with TRBD2. CDR1 and CDR2 from the germline V gene are ENHRY and SYGVKD. J was trimmed by 2 bases and V by 7 bases; bases with no gene match: 17. The CDR3 has 17 residues. In DNA, the CDR3 is TGTGCCATCACCTCTACTAGCGTCGGAATCTCACCCTACGAGCAGTACTTC. Its protein is CAITSTSVGISPYEQYF.

The chain has TRBV23-1 and TRBJ2-1; 7 bases are shared with TRBD1. TRBV23-1 is an open reading frame, and its role is uncertain. CDR3 size: 17 residues. V shed 7 bases and J 6 bases; nucleotides not matched to a gene: 18. CDR3 sequence: CASTAIQGRPLPNEQFF. The CDR3 nucleotides read TGCGCCAGCACCGCGATACAGGGGCGCCCACTCCCCAATGAGCAGTTCTTC.

The chain has TRBV7-2 and TRBJ2-7, with D tentatively TRBD1 (5 bases). The ends were cut back, 6 bases at V and 0 bases at J, with 12 bases in the middle. CDR3 size: 14 residues. CDR1 is SGHTA, CDR2 FQGNSA, per germline. As DNA, the CDR3 is TGTGCCAGCAGGGAGCAGGGTGGCTCCTACGAGCAGTACTTC. Translated: CASREQGGSYEQYF. Looking up the rest from reference TRBV7-2 and TRBJ2-7 gives the full variable domain: GAGVSQSPSNKVTEKGKDVELRCDPISGHTALYWYRQSLGQGLEFLIYFQGNSAPDKSGLPSDRFSAERTGGSVSTLTIQRTQQEDSAVYLCASREQGGSYEQYFGPGTRLTVT.

The rearrangement uses TRBV9 and TRBJ2-3; a possible D gene is TRBD2 (5 bases). The V gene lost 2 bases and the J gene lost 6 bases, with 13 bases spanning the gap. Germline CDR1 reads SGDLS; CDR2 reads YYNGEE. The CDR3 runs to 14 residues. The CDR3 nucleotides are TGTGCCAGCAGCGTCCGGAGCGGTGAGGATACGCAGTATTTT. This codes for CASSVRSGEDTQYF.

This clone was seen a single time. This chain links TRBV19 with TRBJ2-4, with TRBD1 matching 8 bases. V was clipped by 7 bases and J by 7 bases; unmatched bases: 3. Germline V gives CDR1 LNHDA, CDR2 SQIVND (reference sequence). The CDR3 has 12 amino acids. CDR3 in amino acids: CASNTGGNIQYF. CDR3 DNA: TGTGCCAGTAATACAGGGGGGAACATTCAGTACTTC.